The rows below give T cell receptor beta chains drawn from one sample of a study of early T cells in non-severe SARS-CoV-2 infection. TCRdb passed the 5' RACE reads through MiXCR, listing each CDR3 protein once. The sample lists under 30,000 distinct CDR3 sequences; around 5.1% were seen once. Sequenced: whole blood. These receptors all stem from an adult who was a healthcare worker with PCR-confirmed SARS-CoV-2 infection or an uninfected control (not recorded which). Each CDR3 is given with its conserved first and last residue. The D gene is left open where the match is weak. Rows give clone size only sometimes, using once, few, many, or a class for an expanded clone.

TRBV20-1	many	TRBJ2-5	-	TGCAGTGCTAGCGGGAGTGGGGGGGAGACCCAGTACTTC	CSASGSGGETQYF
TRBV4-2	once	TRBJ2-3	-	TGTGCCAGCAGCCAGAGTAGCGGTTTTGAAGCAGATACGCAGTATTTT	CASSQSSGFEADTQYF
TRBV20-1	many	TRBJ1-1	-	TGCAGTGCTATGAGAGTTGGCACTGAAGCTTTCTTT	CSAMRVGTEAFF
TRBV6-1	-	TRBJ2-7	-	TGTGCCAGCGTCTACGAGCAGTACTTC	CASVYEQYF
TRBV5-8	many	TRBJ2-7	TRBD2	TGTGCCAGCAGCTTGGAAGATAGCGGGAGGCCGGGGGAGCAGTACTTC	CASSLEDSGRPGEQYF
TRBV4-3	many	TRBJ1-4	-	TGCGCCAGCAGCCAAGATCGGGGGACACGGAACCCCCTCGTTGAAAAACTGTTTTTT	CASSQDRGTRNPLVEKLFF
TRBV28	few	TRBJ2-7	TRBD2	TGTGCCAGCAGTCAAGCGGGAGAGTCCTACGAGCAGTACTTC	CASSQAGESYEQYF
TRBV7-9	many	TRBJ2-6	-	TGTGCCAGCAGCTCGACTATTCGGCTCCTATCTGGGGCCAACGTCCTGACTTTC	CASSSTIRLLSGANVLTF
TRBV6-6	many	TRBJ1-4	-	TGTGCCAGCAGTTACAGGGATGAAAAACTGTTTTTT	CASSYRDEKLFF
TRBV12-3/TRBV12-4	many	TRBJ1-5	-	TGTGCCAGCAGTTTAGCGGAGAATCAGCCCCAGCATTTT	CASSLAENQPQHF
TRBV5-6	many	TRBJ2-7	-	TGTGCCAGCAGCTTCAGGGCCTACGAGCAGTACTTC	CASSFRAYEQYF
TRBV7-3	few	TRBJ2-3	-	TGTGCCAGCAGCTTATCCGGGCCGTATGGCACAGATACGCAGTATTTT	CASSLSGPYGTDTQYF
TRBV20-1	many	TRBJ2-7	-	TGCAGTGCTACCGTGAGGGGCTACGAGCAGTACTTC	CSATVRGYEQYF
TRBV7-3	many	TRBJ1-6	-	TGTGCCAGCAGCTTAACGCCATCCTATAATTCACCCCTCCACTTT	CASSLTPSYNSPLHF
TRBV20-1	many	TRBJ2-5	-	TGCAGTGCTAGAGTCGTTTCGGAGACCCAGTACTTC	CSARVVSETQYF
TRBV12-3/TRBV12-4	few	TRBJ2-3	-	TGTGCCAGCAGTTCCATATTCGGCACAGATACGCAGTATTTT	CASSSIFGTDTQYF
TRBV5-8	many	TRBJ2-7	-	TGTGCCAGCAGCTTGGATGCCGATTACGAGCAGTACTTC	CASSLDADYEQYF
TRBV5-1	many	TRBJ2-1	-	TGCGCCAGCAGCTGGCAGGCTTTGGCGTCCCTGGGTGGTAATGAGCAGTTCTTC	CASSWQALASLGGNEQFF
TRBV20-1	many	TRBJ2-7	TRBD2	TGCAGTGCTAGCTTTAGCGGGAGGTTGGGCGAGCAGTACTTC	CSASFSGRLGEQYF
TRBV6-6	-	TRBJ2-1	TRBD2	TGTGCCAGCAGTTCCCTAAAGACCCGGGGGGGCCGAGGTGAGCAGTTCTTC	CASSSLKTRGGRGEQFF
TRBV9	many	TRBJ2-1	-	TGTGCCAGCAGCGTAGAGGGGGCGGGGACAGAGCAGTTCTTC	CASSVEGAGTEQFF
TRBV20-1	many	TRBJ2-1	TRBD2	TGCAGTGCCCTTTTAGCGGGGAGGAACTCCTACAATGAGCAGTTCTTC	CSALLAGRNSYNEQFF
TRBV10-1	many	TRBJ2-1	-	TGCGCCAGCAGCCCGAGGGACAATGAGCAGTTCTTC	CASSPRDNEQFF
TRBV11-3	-	TRBJ2-5	TRBD2	TGTGCCAGCAGCCAGGCAGGGACTACCCCTGGGACCCAGTACTTC	CASSQAGTTPGTQYF
TRBV6-2/TRBV6-3	many	TRBJ1-6	TRBD1	TGTGCCAGCAGTTACTCTCGACAGGGGGCCCATAATTCACCCCTCCACTTT	CASSYSRQGAHNSPLHF
TRBV7-9	many	TRBJ2-7	-	TGTGCCAGCAGCCTGTCCGCACAGAAAAACTACGAGCAGTACTTC	CASSLSAQKNYEQYF
TRBV12-3/TRBV12-4	many	TRBJ2-5	-	TGTGCCAGCAGGAGGAGCCCGGGGGAGACCCAGTACTTC	CASRRSPGETQYF
TRBV1	many	TRBJ2-5	-	TGCACCAGCAGCCGAGACACTAGCGGGAGGGGACCTCAAGAGACCCAGTACTTC	CTSSRDTSGRGPQETQYF
TRBV12-3/TRBV12-4	-	TRBJ2-3	-	TGTGCCAGCAGTGCGGGGACCCGCACAGATACGCAGTATTTT	CASSAGTRTDTQYF
TRBV6-6	many	TRBJ1-5	TRBD1	TGTGCCAGCAGAGCGGGGGACAGTGATCAGCCCCAGCATTTT	CASRAGDSDQPQHF
TRBV7-9	many	TRBJ2-1	TRBD2	TGTGCCAGCAGCCCGGGACTAGCGGGGAAATTCTTC	CASSPGLAGKFF
TRBV13	many	TRBJ2-5	-	TGTGCCAGCAGCTTAGCACCGGGGTACCAAGAGACCCAGTACTTC	CASSLAPGYQETQYF
TRBV11-2	few	TRBJ2-1	-	TGTGCCAGCAGCTTAGCCACCGGGGCTTACAATGAGCAGTTCTTC	CASSLATGAYNEQFF
TRBV18	many	TRBJ1-1	-	TGTGCCAGCTCACCACGCGTGGGACTCCTGAACACTGAAGCTTTCTTT	CASSPRVGLLNTEAFF
TRBV7-3	many	TRBJ2-1	TRBD2	TGTGCCAGCAGCGGATCTAGCGGGAGGGCTTACAATGAGCAGTTCTTC	CASSGSSGRAYNEQFF
TRBV9	-	TRBJ2-7	-	TGTGCCAGCAGCCCTCAGGGGCGCAGCCCAGAGCAGTACTTC	CASSPQGRSPEQYF
TRBV7-9	-	TRBJ2-1	-	TGTGCCAGCAGGCCTACGACAGTTTATGAGCAGTTCTTC	CASRPTTVYEQFF
TRBV12-3/TRBV12-4	few	TRBJ2-1	-	TGTGCCAGCGGTGGGCGCAATGAGCAGTTCTTC	CASGGRNEQFF
TRBV11-2	many	TRBJ2-7	TRBD1	TGTGCCAGCAGCCCCCGGACAGGGTCAAACGAGCAGTACTTC	CASSPRTGSNEQYF
TRBV20-1	many	TRBJ2-5	TRBD2	TGCAGTGCTCTAGAGGGACTAGGACAAGAGACCCAGTACTTC	CSALEGLGQETQYF
TRBV28	many	TRBJ2-1	TRBD2	TGTGCCAGCAGGCCACCCCAGGGGTTAGCGGGAGGGACTCGAGGTAGTGAGCAGTTCTTC	CASRPPQGLAGGTRGSEQFF
TRBV4-3	many	TRBJ2-7	-	TGCGCCAGCAGCCAAGAGGGGACAACCTACGAGCAGTACTTC	CASSQEGTTYEQYF